The table lists the clone carrying this T cell receptor beta chain with a few counts. The data belong to a study of T cells in Graves' hyperthyroidism and ophthalmopathy. The CDR3 is 17 residues long. The V gene's germline CDR1 is SGHRS and CDR2 YFSETQ. V shed 2 bases and J shed 3 bases, with 20 bases lying between them. The CDR3 regions of TCR beta were amplified from RNA transcripts. The HTBI primer set served for first-round RT-PCR of the TCR CDR3. TCRdb used MiXCR to reprocess the multiplex PCR reads, holding one entry per CDR3 protein. Of some 460,000 distinct CDR3 sequences listed, around 16% are singletons.

This chain links TRBV5-1 with TRBJ1-2; D uncertain. The specimen was blood. The clonotype was recovered from a woman aged 18-29 years with Graves' hyperthyroidism. In DNA form, the CDR3 reads TGCGCCAGCAGCTTTGGACCAGCAACCGGGAGCGACTATGGCTACACCTTC. Its translation: CASSFGPATGSDYGYTF.